Sequencing of this TCR beta chain was carried out in a study of Graves' ophthalmopathy and Graves' hyperthyroidism. Study-wide results and limits: Among thyroid clonotypes expanded above 0.001 frequency, most also appeared in blood. It was with roughly 71% sensitivity and approximately 72% specificity that the model predicted ophthalmopathy progression.

This clonotype was seen many times. Its antigen is not known. Investigators amplified TCR beta CDR3 regions from RNA transcripts. The first round was an RT-PCR with HTBI primers, and the second round was a multiplex PCR. TCRdb used MiXCR to reprocess the multiplex PCR reads, holding one entry per CDR3 protein. The repertoire consists of approximately 480,000 distinct CDR3 sequences, with around an eighth occurring once and the leading ten covering 9.5% to 10%. What supplied the PBMCs was 10 ml of fresh peripheral blood. Per germline, CDR1 LNHDA and CDR2 SQIVND (reference sequence). This CDR3 spans 13 amino acids. Trimming shortened V by 7 bases and J by 5 bases, and 15 bases separated the two germline ends.

The chain combines TRBV19 with TRBJ2-7; D is perhaps TRBD1 (5 bases). The specimen sequenced was blood. This clonotype was obtained from a woman younger than 45 with Graves' ophthalmopathy. CDR3 sequence: CASTPREGHEQYF. CDR3 nucleotide sequence: TGTGCCAGTACCCCCAGGGAAGGCCACGAGCAGTACTTC.